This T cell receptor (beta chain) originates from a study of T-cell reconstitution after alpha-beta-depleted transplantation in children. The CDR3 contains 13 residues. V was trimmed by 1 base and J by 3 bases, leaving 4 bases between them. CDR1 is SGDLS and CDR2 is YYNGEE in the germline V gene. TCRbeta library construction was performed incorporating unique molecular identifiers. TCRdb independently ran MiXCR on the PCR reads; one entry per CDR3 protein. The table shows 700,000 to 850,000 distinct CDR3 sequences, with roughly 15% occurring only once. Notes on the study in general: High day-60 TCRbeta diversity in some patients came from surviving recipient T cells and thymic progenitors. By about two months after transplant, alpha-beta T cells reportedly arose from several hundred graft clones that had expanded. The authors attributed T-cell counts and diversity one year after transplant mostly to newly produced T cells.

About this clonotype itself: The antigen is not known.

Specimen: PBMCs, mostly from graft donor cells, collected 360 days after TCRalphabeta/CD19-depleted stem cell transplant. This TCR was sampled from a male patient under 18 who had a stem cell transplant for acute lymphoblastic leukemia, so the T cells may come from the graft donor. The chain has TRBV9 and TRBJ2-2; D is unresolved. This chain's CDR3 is CASSVIYTGELFF. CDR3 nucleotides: TGTGCCAGCAGCGTAATATACACCGGGGAGCTGTTTTTT. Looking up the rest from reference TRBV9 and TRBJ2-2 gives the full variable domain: DSGVTQTPKHLITATGQRVTLRCSPRSGDLSVYWYQQSLDQGLQFLIQYYNGEERAKGNILERFSAQQFPDLHSELNLSSLELGDSALYFCASSVIYTGELFFGEGSRLTVL.